The 5 T cell receptor beta chains below come from one sample, sequenced in a study of Graves' ophthalmopathy and Graves' hyperthyroidism. Amplification targeted the TCR beta CDR3 regions, with RNA transcripts as the source material. The first-round RT-PCR employed HTBI primers together with the Qiagen OneStep RT-PCR kit. A multiplex PCR was then performed as the second round. TCRdb fed the multiplex PCR reads into MiXCR, producing one record per CDR3 protein. This repertoire shows about 550,000 distinct CDR3 sequences, 35% to 45% found once; its top ten account for approximately 4.1%. The sample taken for sequencing was peripheral blood or thyroid tissue (not recorded which). The source of these receptors is an adult man with Graves' hyperthyroidism.

In this sample, this clonotype turned up many times. The gene calls are TRBV20-1 and TRBJ2-5, with D hard to call. V lost 1 base to trimming and J lost 0 bases, with 9 bases between them. Germline lookup yields CDR1 DFQATT and CDR2 SNEGSKA (reference sequence). The CDR3 loop spans 14 amino acids. The CDR3 here is CSARGSANQETQYF. As DNA, the CDR3 is TGCAGTGCTAGAGGTTCAGCGAACCAAGAGACCCAGTACTTC.

Ten or more counts support this clonotype. The V call is TRBV5-1, the J call TRBJ2-7, with D unresolved. Trimming took off 0 bases at V and 0 bases at J, with 7 bases between the two ends. CDR3 size: 14 residues. The germline V gene has CDR1 SGHRS and CDR2 YFSETQ. This CDR3 reads CASSLEGLSYEQYF. CDR3 nucleotide sequence: TGCGCCAGCAGCTTGGAAGGGCTCTCCTACGAGCAGTACTTC.

In this sample, this clonotype turned up many times. The V call is TRBV5-5, the J call TRBJ2-7; D perhaps matches TRBD1 (6 bases). Between the trimmed V and J ends, which lost 5 bases and 6 bases, there was a span of 21 bases. The CDR3 has 15 amino acids. The germline gives CDR1 SGHKS, CDR2 YYEKEE (reference sequence). CDR3 amino acids: CASSFPRQAAGEQYF. The CDR3 DNA follows: TGTGCCAGCAGTTTTCCTAGACAGGCGGCCGGCGAGCAGTACTTC.

This clonotype was counted many times. This chain uses TRBV29-1 with TRBJ2-5; 10 bases agree with TRBD1. Trimming at V came to 4 bases and at J to 5 bases, leaving 10 bases not matched to a gene. CDR3 length equals 15 residues. Germline loops: CDR1 SQVTM, CDR2 ANQGSEA. In DNA form, the CDR3 reads TGCAGCGTTGGGCATGGGACAGGGGTCCTGGAGACCCAGTACTTC. Translated, it gives CSVGHGTGVLETQYF.

The rearrangement joins TRBV19 to TRBJ2-7; weak D call: TRBD2 (5 bases). With 3 bases removed from V and 3 bases from J, the gap between germline ends came to 15 bases. The CDR3 totals 15 residues. Germline CDR1 is LNHDA and CDR2 is SQIVND (reference sequence). In nucleotides, the CDR3 is TGTGCCAGTAGTATGAGCCTTAGCGAGAACTACGAGCAGTACTTC. Translating gives CASSMSLSENYEQYF.